This TCR beta chain was obtained from a study of metastatic and nonmetastatic thyroid tumors. Across the whole study: Across peripheral blood and tumor or nodule tissue samples taken from malignant and benign thyroid patients, the repertoires were compared with one another.

This clone came up many times. The antigen is undetermined. TCRdb recomputed clones from the PCR reads via MiXCR. Of some 21,000 clones listed, about a sixth were seen once; the top ten hold around 21%. All patients were treatment-naive before thyroid surgery. Overall study findings and caveats: Relative to benign nodules, malignant thyroid tumors were reportedly characterized by significantly elevated TCR beta diversity in blood and tumor.

The germline CDR1 and CDR2 sequences are LGHDT and YNNKEL (reference sequence). The CDR3 extends over 13 amino acids. Trimming pared 0 bases from V and 8 bases from J, leaving 10 bases between. The TCR originated in a male donor with papillary thyroid cancer or a benign thyroid nodule (not recorded which). Some clones in this sample may be carry-over from other donors' samples. The rearrangement uses TRBV3-1 and TRBJ1-2; no firm D call. Sequencing was carried out using blood. CDR3 sequence reads: CASSQEGPGGYTF. The CDR3 DNA sequence: TGTGCCAGCAGCCAAGAAGGGCCCGGAGGCTACACCTTC. The variable domain in full, with the rest retrieved from reference TRBV3-1 and TRBJ1-2, is DTAVSQTPKYLVTQMGNDKSIKCEQNLGHDTMYWYKQDSKKFLKIMFSYNNKELIINETVPNRFSPKSPDKAHLNLHINSLELGDSAVYFCASSQEGPGGYTFGSGTRLTVV.